Presented here are 20 T cell receptor beta chains from one specimen sequenced in a study of T cell responses to AZD1222 COVID-19 vaccine. Clones were sequenced by immunoSEQ multiplex PCR, and TCRdb holds only the in-frame ones, with some missing. The sample has more than 80,000 clones, just over 85% seen once; the top ten hold 10%. Sequencing was performed on peripheral blood, taken on day 0 of MenACWY control vaccination. These receptors came from an adult in good health.

This chain links TRBV5-1 with TRBJ2-3, with 7 bases aligning to TRBD1. There are 15 residues in the CDR3. Germline V gives CDR1 SGHRS, CDR2 YFSETQ. J gave up 4 bases and V 0 bases, and 5 bases lay outside the gene matches. Here the CDR3 reads CASSLAAGGADTQYF. The DNA for the CDR3 is TGCGCCAGCAGCTTGGCTGCAGGGGGTGCAGATACGCAGTATTTT.

The rearrangement joins TRBV7-9 to TRBJ2-3, with D hard to call. Germline V gene lookup returns CDR1 SEHNR and CDR2 FQNEAQ (reference sequence). V lost 0 bases, J lost 7 bases, and 11 bases lay in between. The CDR3 is 14 amino acids. The CDR3 DNA reads TGTGCCAGCAGCTTAGCCGACGGATCAAATACGCAGTATTTT. It specifies CASSLADGSNTQYF. The full variable domain, with the rest looked up from reference TRBV7-9 and TRBJ2-3, is DTGVSQNPRHKITKRGQNVTFRCDPISEHNRLYWYRQTLGQGPEFLTYFQNEAQLEKSRLLSDRFSAERPKGSFSTLEIQRTEQGDSAMYLCASSLADGSNTQYFGPGTRLTVL.

The rearrangement links TRBV28 to TRBJ1-1, with D perhaps TRBD1 (6 bases). V lost 7 bases to trimming and J lost 1 base, with 13 bases between them. The CDR3 loop spans 14 amino acids. Per the germline V gene, CDR1 is MDHEN and CDR2 is SYDVKM. CDR3 DNA sequence: TGTGCCAGCAAAGGGGGGGCGCAGAACACTGAAGCTTTCTTT. Translating gives CASKGGAQNTEAFF.

The chain carries TRBV14 and TRBJ1-2, with 7 bases fitting TRBD1. Losses at the gene ends were 0 bases for V and 8 bases for J; bases not matched to a gene: 6. From germline, CDR1 is SGHDN and CDR2 FVKESK. The CDR3 has 14 amino acids. CDR3 sequence: CASSQDRTGSGYTF. Here the CDR3 DNA reads TGTGCCAGCAGCCAAGACCGGACAGGAAGCGGCTACACCTTC.

This clone was seen only once. The J gene is TRBJ2-3, the V gene TRBV7-2, with TRBD2 matching over 14 bases. The germline V gene encodes CDR1 SGHTA and CDR2 FQGNSA. J was trimmed by 5 bases and V by 5 bases; bases with no gene match: 12. The CDR3 consists of 18 residues. CDR3 in DNA: TGTGCCAGCAGCCTCTCCTGGACTAGCGGGGGGCGTAAAGATACGCAGTATTTT. Protein: CASSLSWTSGGRKDTQYF.

The chain combines TRBV18 with TRBJ1-1, with D maybe TRBD1 (5 bases). Germline V CDR1 and CDR2: KGHSH, LQKENI. This CDR3 region has 14 residues. Trimming took off 4 bases at V and 4 bases at J, with 13 bases between the two ends. CDR3 sequence: CASSLDRATTEAFF. For the CDR3, the DNA is TGTGCCAGCTCACTAGACAGAGCCACCACTGAAGCTTTCTTT.

CDR3 protein: CASSWPTGISSYGYTF. In nucleotides, the CDR3 is TGTGCCAGCAGTTGGCCGACAGGGATATCGAGCTATGGCTACACCTTC. The chain couples TRBV28 to TRBJ1-2; 7 nucleotides line up with TRBD1. Per germline, CDR1 MDHEN and CDR2 SYDVKM. This CDR3 spans 16 amino acids. V gave up 4 bases and J gave up 4 bases; unmatched junction bases: 12.

The chain combines TRBV6-4 with TRBJ1-5; a possible D gene is TRBD1 (5 bases). Per germline, CDR1 MRHNA and CDR2 SNTAGT. The CDR3 loop spans 15 amino acids. Trimming took 3 bases from V and 5 from J, leaving 14 bases between them. The CDR3 region has the DNA TGTGCCAGCAGTGAGGAAGGACATTCGTATCAGCCCCAGCATTTT. Residues: CASSEEGHSYQPQHF.

V and J are TRBV28 and TRBJ2-7; possible D gene TRBD1, 5 bases. The germline V and J ends were trimmed by 7 bases and 6 bases, with 13 bases remaining between them. This CDR3 is 12 amino acids long. The germline CDR1 and CDR2 sequences are MDHEN and SYDVKM. The CDR3 sequence: CASTQGAGEQYF. Here the CDR3 DNA reads TGTGCCAGCACCCAGGGTGCAGGCGAGCAGTACTTC.

This chain connects TRBV5-1 to TRBJ2-3; weak D call: TRBD1 (6 bases). The CDR3 is 16 amino acids. V lost 4 bases to trimming and J lost 0 bases, with 15 bases between them. Germline loops: CDR1 SGHRS, CDR2 YFSETQ. The CDR3 nucleotides read TGCGCCAGCAGCAAAGCCGGGACACCTAGCACAGATACGCAGTATTTT. It encodes CASSKAGTPSTDTQYF.

This chain joins TRBV18 and TRBJ1-2; 7 bases fit TRBD1. Trimming at V came to 3 bases and at J to 1 base, leaving 2 bases not matched to a gene. The CDR3 has 14 amino acids. From germline, CDR1 is KGHSH and CDR2 LQKENI. CDR3 protein: CASSPAGGNYGYTF. The DNA for the CDR3 is TGTGCCAGCTCACCGGCAGGGGGTAACTATGGCTACACCTTC.

The rearrangement links TRBV20-1 to TRBJ1-5; no reliable D call. V was trimmed by 3 bases and J by 1 base, leaving 7 bases between them. The CDR3 sequence is 13 residues long. Germline assignment: CDR1 DFQATT and CDR2 SNEGSKA (reference sequence). The CDR3 sequence is CSASVLSNQPQHF. The CDR3 DNA is TGCAGTGCTAGTGTTCTCAGCAATCAGCCCCAGCATTTT.

The rearrangement joins TRBV7-2 to TRBJ1-1, with 10 bases aligning to TRBD1. The CDR3 contains 16 residues. Trimming cost V 5 bases and J 0 bases; bases outside gene matches: 6. Germline CDR1 reads SGHTA; CDR2 reads FQGNSA. The chain's CDR3 is CASSERDRGMNTEAFF. The DNA for the CDR3 is TGTGCCAGCAGCGAACGGGACAGGGGCATGAACACTGAAGCTTTCTTT.

The chain combines TRBV15 with TRBJ1-2, with 10 nucleotides matching TRBD1. V lost 1 base, J lost 7 bases, and 6 bases stayed unmatched. The CDR3 runs to 15 residues. Per germline, CDR1 LNHNV and CDR2 YYDKDF (reference sequence). The DNA of the CDR3 is TGTGCCACCAGCAGAGCCGGGACAGGGGCTATTGGCTACACCTTC. It encodes CATSRAGTGAIGYTF.

The CDR3 region has the DNA TGTGCCAGTAACCAAGCCGACCCACAGCCCCAGCATTTT. Translating gives CASNQADPQPQHF. The J gene is TRBJ1-5, the V gene TRBV19; no clear D gene. V lost 7 bases, J lost 7 bases, and 14 bases lay in between. CDR3 length: 13 amino acids. Germline V gene sequence: CDR1 LNHDA, CDR2 SQIVND (reference sequence). The whole variable domain, filled in from reference TRBV19 and TRBJ1-5, reads DGGITQSPKYLFRKEGQNVTLSCEQNLNHDAMYWYRQDPGQGLRLIYYSQIVNDFQKGDIAEGYSVSREKKESFPLTVTSAQKNPTAFYLCASNQADPQPQHFGDGTRLSIL.

The chain has TRBV7-2 and TRBJ2-3; 8 bases align to TRBD1. This CDR3 is 14 amino acids long. Germline V gives CDR1 SGHTA, CDR2 FQGNSA. With V trimmed by 5 bases and J by 5 bases, 6 bases remained unmatched. The CDR3 DNA is TGTGCCAGCAGCAAGGACAGGGCTAGAGATACGCAGTATTTT. Protein product: CASSKDRARDTQYF.

CDR3 in amino acids: CASSPPGGSGGFDTQYF. The CDR3 nucleotides are TGTGCCAGCAGCCCCCCGGGAGGGTCAGGGGGCTTCGATACGCAGTATTTT. The V and J genes are TRBV3-1 (or the pseudogene TRBV3-2) and TRBJ2-3; tentatively, D is TRBD1 or TRBD2 (8 bases each). V shed 4 bases and J shed 6 bases, with 23 bases lying between them. Germline CDR1 LGHDT, CDR2 YNNKEL (reference sequence). CDR3 length: 17 residues.

The chain employs TRBV23-1 and TRBJ2-5; D is tentatively TRBD1 or TRBD2 (5 bases each). TRBV23-1 is an ORF, and what it does is uncertain. V gave up 0 bases and J gave up 2 bases, with 10 bases separating them. This CDR3 is built from 15 residues. The CDR3 sequence is CASSQSEGPQETQYF. In nucleotides, the CDR3 is TGCGCCAGCAGTCAATCAGAGGGGCCACAAGAGACCCAGTACTTC.

This chain links TRBV6-5 with TRBJ1-2; D is unclear. The CDR3 is made up of 11 amino acids. Trimming shortened V by 7 bases and J by 1 base, and 4 bases separated the two germline ends. CDR1 MNHEY and CDR2 SVGAGI come from the germline V gene. The chain's CDR3 is CASNLNYGYTF. The CDR3 nucleotides are TGTGCCAGCAACCTTAACTATGGCTACACCTTC.

This chain connects TRBV14 to TRBJ1-5; D is possibly TRBD1 (5 bases). The CDR3 loop spans 14 amino acids. Trimming removed 1 base at V and 1 base at J, with 5 bases between. Germline loops: CDR1 SGHDN, CDR2 FVKESK. The CDR3 DNA sequence: TGTGCCAGCAGCCAAGGGGGGAGCAATCAGCCCCAGCATTTT. The encoded protein is CASSQGGSNQPQHF.